The 23 T cell receptor beta chains presented below share a single source sample, sequenced in a study of T cell clonality in common variable immunodeficiency. TCRdb's copy holds only in-frame clones and misses some; the assay was immunoSEQ multiplex PCR. There are around 50,000 clones in the sample, none observed a single time. The sequencing sample was made of peripheral blood mononuclear cells. The receptors originated from a person aged 18 to 75 in good health.

At least ten counts were recorded for this clone. The read terminates 3 residues before the CDR3 end, so the remaining end is supplied by the germline J gene. The rearrangement joins TRBV5-6 to TRBJ2-2; tentative D call: TRBD1 (5 bases). The germline CDR1 and CDR2 sequences are SGHDT and YYEEEE. The V end lost 5 bases, the J end lost 2 bases, and 13 bases lay between the germline ends. This CDR3 comprises 15 residues. CDR3 DNA (partial): TGTGCCAGCAGATCAGGGTTGTTCAACACCGGGGAG. Translation: CASRSGLFNTGE. The entire CDR3 protein is CASRSGLFNTGELFF.

In this sample, this clone turned up many times. The read falls 3 residues short of the CDR3 end, and the missing part is taken from the germline J gene. The chain links TRBV29-1 to TRBJ2-7; 8 bases agree with TRBD2. With 5 bases clipped from V and 4 bases from J, the junction kept 13 bases outside the gene matches. The germline V gene encodes CDR1 SQVTM and CDR2 ANQGSEA. The CDR3 length is 15 residues. The CDR3 is CSVTFSGKAQYEQYF. The DNA read from the CDR3 is TGCAGCGTTACTTTTAGCGGGAAGGCCCAATACGAG.

This clone was counted many times. The read halts 3 residues ahead of the CDR3 end, with the missing end drawn from the germline J gene. The chain is built from TRBV7-9 and TRBJ2-2; tentative D call: TRBD1 (6 bases). The CDR3 loop spans 15 amino acids. The V and J ends lost 7 bases and 1 base respectively, with 13 bases between them. Germline V gene data show CDR1 as SEHNR and CDR2 as FQNEAQ (reference sequence). The CDR3 sequence is CASNPPGQNTGELFF. The covered CDR3 bases are TGTGCCAGCAATCCCCCGGGACAGAACACCGGGGAG.

This clone came up many times. The read ends 3 residues shy of where the CDR3 ends; the end is completed using the germline J gene. The chain carries TRBV5-1 and TRBJ1-1; 7 bases agree with TRBD1. Germline loops: CDR1 SGHRS, CDR2 YFSETQ. The length of the CDR3 is 15 residues. The V gene end was trimmed by 3 bases and the J gene end by 1 base; junction bases not matched to a gene: 6. CDR3: CASSSTGERNTEAFF. Partial CDR3 DNA: TGCGCCAGCAGCTCAACAGGGGAGAGGAACACTGAA.

This clone came up a few times. The read ends 3 residues shy of where the CDR3 ends; the end is completed using the germline J gene. V and J are TRBV18 and TRBJ2-7, with 7 bases fitting TRBD1. Trimming cost V 6 bases and J 0 bases; bases outside gene matches: 5. Germline lookup yields CDR1 KGHSH and CDR2 LQKENI. The CDR3 length is 14 residues. The CDR3 bases that were read are TGTGCCAGCTCTGCCGGGACAGACTCCTACGAG. It is translated as CASSAGTDSYE. The complete CDR3 reads CASSAGTDSYEQYF.

This clone occurred many times. Read coverage stops 3 residues before the CDR3 terminus; the germline J gene supplies the remainder. The chain links TRBV5-6 to TRBJ1-2, with a tentative D call TRBD1 (6 bases). This CDR3 comprises 11 residues. Per germline, CDR1 SGHDT and CDR2 YYEEEE. The CDR3 bases that were read are TGTGCCAGCAGCGGGGGCTGGGGC. This gives the protein CASSGGWG. The whole CDR3 protein reads CASSGGWGYTF.

This clone was observed at least ten times. With the read ending 3 residues before the CDR3 end, the germline J gene is used to fill in that end. The rearrangement joins TRBV7-9 to TRBJ1-2; 11 nucleotides align to TRBD1. The V segment lost 3 bases and the J segment 6 bases; nucleotides outside the gene matches: 3. This CDR3 spans 14 amino acids. The germline CDR1 and CDR2 sequences are SEHNR and FQNEAQ (reference sequence). The DNA read from the CDR3 is TGTGCCAGCAGCTTGGCGGACAGGGGGCATGGC. This encodes CASSLADRGHG. In full, the CDR3 is CASSLADRGHGYTF.

In its sample, this clone was seen many times. The CDR3 end falls 3 residues outside the read, so it is completed with the germline J gene. The gene calls are TRBV5-4 and TRBJ2-7, with D uncertain. Germline V gene lookup returns CDR1 SGHNT and CDR2 YYREEE (reference sequence). V lost 1 base and J lost 5, with 4 bases in between. The CDR3 sequence is 11 residues long. Incomplete CDR3 DNA: TGTGCCAGCAGCTTGACGGACGAG. Encoded protein: CASSLTDE. In full, the CDR3 is CASSLTDEQYF. The full variable domain, its missing parts supplied by reference TRBV5-4 and TRBJ2-7, is ETGVTQSPTHLIKTRGQQVTLRCSSQSGHNTVSWYQQALGQGPQFIFQYYREEENGRGNFPPRFSGLQFPNYSSELNVNALELDDSALYLCASSLTDEQYFGPGTRLTVT.

This clone was recorded at least ten times. Read data end 3 residues before the CDR3 end; the end is taken from the germline J gene. The chain has TRBV5-1 and TRBJ2-3, with 7 bases fitting TRBD1. Germline CDR1 reads SGHRS; CDR2 reads YFSETQ. V gave up 3 bases and J gave up 2 bases; unmatched junction bases: 6. There are 15 residues in the CDR3. The CDR3 sequence is CASSSTTGPTDTQYF. CDR3 DNA, as far as it was read: TGCGCCAGCAGCTCCACGACAGGGCCCACAGATACG.

This clone was seen ten or more times. The CDR3 is cut off 3 residues early in the read; its end comes from the germline J gene. The V call is TRBV12-3 or TRBV12-4, the J call TRBJ1-2; possible D gene TRBD1, 5 bases. V was trimmed by 6 bases and J by 4 bases, leaving 15 bases between them. This CDR3 spans 14 amino acids. CDR3 DNA, as far as it was read: TGTGCCAGCAGGCCTATCGGGACTTTCTATGGC. Its translation is CASRPIGTFYG. The entire CDR3 reads CASRPIGTFYGYTF.

This clone was detected ten times or more. Read sequence stops 3 residues before the CDR3 end, and the germline J gene provides the missing end. The V and J genes are TRBV7-2 and TRBJ2-7; D is perhaps TRBD2 (5 bases). The V gene lost 0 bases and the J gene lost 4 bases, with 7 bases spanning the gap. The CDR3 spans 13 residues. Germline CDR1 SGHTA, CDR2 FQGNSA. The part of the CDR3 DNA that was read is TGTGCCAGCAGCTTAGCCAGGAGGTACGAG. Translating it yields CASSLARRYE. The CDR3 in full is CASSLARRYEQYF.

The table lists this clone with many counts. The chain's CDR3 is CSARQGAGNIQYF. The CDR3 bases that were read are TGCAGTGCTAGACAGGGGGCGGGAAACATT. The chain is built from TRBV20-1 and TRBJ2-4, with 8 bases that match TRBD1. The sequenced fragment ends 3 residues before the CDR3 boundary, so the rest is inferred from the germline J gene. This CDR3 spans 13 amino acids. V gave up 2 bases and J gave up 6 bases; unmatched junction bases: 3. Germline lookup yields CDR1 DFQATT and CDR2 SNEGSKA (reference sequence).

Only a few counts were recorded for this clone. The read ends 3 residues before the CDR3 terminus; that terminus is restored from the germline J gene. V gene TRBV20-1 combines with J gene TRBJ2-3; D is ambiguous. CDR3 length equals 13 residues. CDR1 and CDR2 from the germline V gene are DFQATT and SNEGSKA (reference sequence). The sequenced part of the CDR3 DNA is TGCAGTGCAACAACGGGTACGGGTCAGCCG. Residues: CSATTGTGQP. The full CDR3 protein reads CSATTGTGQPQYF.

As concerns this clone: Read coverage stops 3 residues before the CDR3 terminus; the germline J gene supplies the remainder. The rearrangement uses TRBV2 and TRBJ1-6, with TRBD1 matching over 10 bases. CDR1 is SNHLY and CDR2 is FYNNEI in the germline V gene. With V trimmed by 7 bases and J by 7 bases, 10 bases remained unmatched. The CDR3 is 16 residues long. CDR3: CASTLDRGTGNSPLHF. The part of the CDR3 DNA that was read is TGTGCCAGCACCCTGGACAGGGGGACCGGCAATTCACCC.

This clone was picked up many times. The part of the CDR3 DNA that was read is TGTGCCAGCAGCTTAGATATGGGTACTAAA. Encoded protein: CASSLDMGTK. The whole CDR3 protein reads CASSLDMGTKAFF. V and J are TRBV11-2 and TRBJ1-1; D is unresolved. The CDR3 is cut off 3 residues early in the read; its end comes from the germline J gene. The CDR3 is 13 amino acids. Germline-derived CDR1 and CDR2 are SGHAT and FQNNGV. The full variable domain, in which reference TRBV11-2 and TRBJ1-1 provide the parts outside the CDR3, is EAGVAQSPRYKIIEKRQSVAFWCNPISGHATLYWYQQILGQGPKLLIQFQNNGVVDDSQLPKDRFSAERLKGVDSTLKIQPAKLEDSAVYLCASSLDMGTKAFFGQGTRLTVV.

Ten or more counts support this clone. Read data end 3 residues before the CDR3 end; the end is taken from the germline J gene. The rearrangement joins TRBV7-9 to TRBJ1-5; D gene ambiguous. Trimming removed 5 bases at V and 9 bases at J, with 17 bases between. Germline CDR1 is SEHNR and CDR2 is FQNEAQ (reference sequence). The CDR3 runs to 14 residues. CDR3 residues: CASSHSTGSWPQHF. Partial CDR3 DNA: TGTGCCAGCAGCCATTCGACTGGTAGTTGGCCC.

At least ten counts were recorded for this clone. The sequenced fragment ends 3 residues before the CDR3 boundary, so the rest is inferred from the germline J gene. The chain links TRBV14 to TRBJ1-1; TRBD1 is a possible D gene (5 bases). V was clipped by 5 bases and J by 2 bases, with 9 bases between them. Per the germline V gene, CDR1 is SGHDN and CDR2 is FVKESK. This CDR3 contains 13 residues. The sequenced CDR3 bases are TGTGCCAGCAGCTTCCAGGGTAACACTGAA. Its translation: CASSFQGNTE. The CDR3, in full, reads CASSFQGNTEAFF.

This clone was counted ten times or more. The read terminates 3 residues ahead of where the CDR3 ends, so the germline J gene completes it. The chain uses TRBV4-2 and TRBJ2-3; D unresolved. CDR1 and CDR2 from the germline V gene are LGHNA and YNFKEQ. CDR3 size: 15 residues. V lost 5 bases, J lost 2 bases, and 14 bases lay in between. The CDR3 loop reads CASSARSSNTDTQYF. The covered CDR3 bases are TGTGCCAGCAGCGCGCGTTCCTCAAACACAGATACG.

This clone was recorded at least ten times. With the read ending 3 residues before the CDR3 end, the germline J gene is used to fill in that end. The J gene is TRBJ2-7, the V gene TRBV10-3; D is possibly TRBD1 (5 bases). Germline-derived CDR1 and CDR2 are ENHRY and SYGVKD. The ends were cut back, 3 bases at V and 6 bases at J, with 6 bases in the middle. This CDR3 has 11 amino acids. The CDR3 is CAISERGEQYF. CDR3 bases read: TGTGCCATCAGTGAAAGGGGCGAG.

This clone has at least ten counts. CDR3 region: CATEKYRGLPGGYTF. The CDR3 DNA, read in part, is TGTGCCACGGAGAAATACAGGGGCCTTCCTGGTGGC. The gene calls are TRBV7-7 and TRBJ1-2; 7 bases align to TRBD1. The sequenced fragment ends 3 residues before the CDR3 boundary, so the rest is inferred from the germline J gene. CDR1 is SSHAT and CDR2 is FNYEAQ in the germline V gene (reference sequence). This CDR3 has 15 amino acids. V lost 10 bases to trimming and J lost 7 bases; unmatched junction nucleotides: 18.

This clone was detected ten times or more. The observed sequence ends 3 residues before the CDR3 terminus, with the missing tail filled in from the germline J gene. The genes are TRBV7-2 and TRBJ2-7, with D uncertain. Germline V CDR1 and CDR2: SGHTA, FQGNSA. Trimming removed 5 bases at V and 1 base at J, with 9 bases between. CDR3 size: 13 residues. The CDR3 spells CASSPPESYEQYF. The CDR3 DNA, read in part, is TGTGCCAGCAGCCCCCCAGAGTCCTACGAG.

This clone was detected ten times or more. CDR3 DNA (partial): TGTGCCAGCAGCTTGGTCGGGGACTACAATGAG. Its translation is CASSLVGDYNE. The entire CDR3 reads CASSLVGDYNEQFF. The chain uses TRBV5-6 and TRBJ2-1, with D possibly being TRBD2 (5 bases). The read finishes 3 residues shy of the CDR3 end, and the germline J gene is used to complete it. V gave up 0 bases and J gave up 3 bases, with 7 bases separating them. The CDR3 contains 14 residues. Germline V gene data show CDR1 as SGHDT and CDR2 as YYEEEE.

This clone was counted only a few times. The read ends 3 residues before the CDR3 terminus; that terminus is restored from the germline J gene. This rearrangement joins TRBV11-3 to TRBJ2-1; maybe TRBD2 (5 bases). Deletions cut 5 bases from V and 7 bases from J, with 15 bases between. CDR3 size: 14 residues. In germline, CDR1 is SGHNT, CDR2 YENEEA. The CDR3 region is CASSGGRSENEQFF. CDR3 DNA, as far as it was read: TGTGCCAGCAGCGGAGGCAGGAGTGAAAATGAG.